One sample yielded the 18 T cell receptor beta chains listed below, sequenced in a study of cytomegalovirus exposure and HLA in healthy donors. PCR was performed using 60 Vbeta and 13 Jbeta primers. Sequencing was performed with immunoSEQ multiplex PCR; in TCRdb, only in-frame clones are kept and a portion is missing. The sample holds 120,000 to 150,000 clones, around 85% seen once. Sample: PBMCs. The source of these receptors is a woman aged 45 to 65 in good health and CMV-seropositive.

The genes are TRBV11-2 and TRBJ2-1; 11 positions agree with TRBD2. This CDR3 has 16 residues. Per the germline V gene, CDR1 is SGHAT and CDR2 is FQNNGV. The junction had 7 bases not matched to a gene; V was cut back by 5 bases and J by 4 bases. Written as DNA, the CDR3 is TGTGCCAGCAGCCCACGACTAGCGGGGATTTACAATGAGCAGTTCTTC. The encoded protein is CASSPRLAGIYNEQFF.

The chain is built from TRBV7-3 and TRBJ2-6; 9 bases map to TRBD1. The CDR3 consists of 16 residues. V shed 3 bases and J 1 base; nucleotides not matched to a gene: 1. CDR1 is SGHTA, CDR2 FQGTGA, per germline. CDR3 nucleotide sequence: TGTGCCAGCAGCTTGGGACAGGGATCTGGGGCCAACGTCCTGACTTTC. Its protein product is CASSLGQGSGANVLTF.

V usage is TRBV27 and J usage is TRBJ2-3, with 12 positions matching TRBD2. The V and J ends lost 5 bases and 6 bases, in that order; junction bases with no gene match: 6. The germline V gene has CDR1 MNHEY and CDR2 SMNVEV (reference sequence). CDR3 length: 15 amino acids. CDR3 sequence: CASSTTSGGGDTQYF. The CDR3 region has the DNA TGTGCCAGCAGTACGACTAGCGGGGGTGGTGATACGCAGTATTTT.

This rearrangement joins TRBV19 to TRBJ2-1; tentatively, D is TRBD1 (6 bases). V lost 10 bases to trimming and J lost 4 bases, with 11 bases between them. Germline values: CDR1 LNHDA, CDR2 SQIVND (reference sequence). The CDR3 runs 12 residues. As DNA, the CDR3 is TGTGCCACCCAGGGGCTATACAATGAGCAGTTCTTC. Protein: CATQGLYNEQFF.

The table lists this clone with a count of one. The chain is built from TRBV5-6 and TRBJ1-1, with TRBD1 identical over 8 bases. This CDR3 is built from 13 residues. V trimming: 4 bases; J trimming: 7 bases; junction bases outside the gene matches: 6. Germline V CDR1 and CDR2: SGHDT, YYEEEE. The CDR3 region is CASSLQGEGEAFF. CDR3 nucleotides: TGTGCCAGCAGCCTACAGGGGGAGGGTGAAGCTTTCTTT. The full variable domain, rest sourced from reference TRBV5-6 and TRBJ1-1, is DAGVTQSPTHLIKTRGQQVTLRCSPKSGHDTVSWYQQALGQGPQFIFQYYEEEERQRGNFPDRFSGHQFPNYSSELNVNALLLGDSALYLCASSLQGEGEAFFGQGTRLTVV.

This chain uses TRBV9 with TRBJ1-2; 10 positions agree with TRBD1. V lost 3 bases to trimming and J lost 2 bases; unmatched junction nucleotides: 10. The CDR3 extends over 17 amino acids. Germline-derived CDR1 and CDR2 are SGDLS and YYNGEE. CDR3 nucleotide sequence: TGTGCCAGCAGCGGTCGGGACAGGGGCGAGTCAAACTATGGCTACACCTTC. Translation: CASSGRDRGESNYGYTF.

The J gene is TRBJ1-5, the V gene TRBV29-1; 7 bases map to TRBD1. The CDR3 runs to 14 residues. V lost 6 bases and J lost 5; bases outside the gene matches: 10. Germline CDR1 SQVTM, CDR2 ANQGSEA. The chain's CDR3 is CSVGDSSWDQPQHF. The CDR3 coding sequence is TGCAGCGTCGGGGACAGTTCCTGGGATCAGCCCCAGCATTTT.

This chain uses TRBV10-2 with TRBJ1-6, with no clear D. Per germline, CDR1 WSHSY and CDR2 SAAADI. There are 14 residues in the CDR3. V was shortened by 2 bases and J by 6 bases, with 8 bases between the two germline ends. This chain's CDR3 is CASSELGGNSPLHF. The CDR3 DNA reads TGCGCCAGCAGTGAGCTGGGAGGTAATTCACCCCTCCACTTT.

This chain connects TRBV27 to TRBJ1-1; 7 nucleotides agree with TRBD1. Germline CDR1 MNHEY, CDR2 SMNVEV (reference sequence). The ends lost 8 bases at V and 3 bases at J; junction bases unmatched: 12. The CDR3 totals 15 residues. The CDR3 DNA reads TGTGCCAGCGGAGTGGACAGGCCTTTCCACACTGAAGCTTTCTTT. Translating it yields CASGVDRPFHTEAFF.

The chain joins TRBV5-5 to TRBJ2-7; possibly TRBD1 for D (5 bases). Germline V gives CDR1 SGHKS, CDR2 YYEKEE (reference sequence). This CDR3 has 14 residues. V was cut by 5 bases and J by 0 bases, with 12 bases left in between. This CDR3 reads CASRKTVSSYEQYF. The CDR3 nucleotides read TGTGCCAGCAGAAAGACAGTAAGCTCCTACGAGCAGTACTTC.

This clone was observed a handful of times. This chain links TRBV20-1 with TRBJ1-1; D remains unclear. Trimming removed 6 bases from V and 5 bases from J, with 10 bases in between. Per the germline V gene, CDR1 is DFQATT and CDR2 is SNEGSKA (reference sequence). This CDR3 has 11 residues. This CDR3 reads CSAPPGTEAFF. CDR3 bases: TGCAGTGCCCCGCCCGGGACTGAAGCTTTCTTT.

The chain's CDR3 is CASRLGDRGTDTQYF. In DNA, the CDR3 is TGTGCCAGTAGGTTAGGAGACAGGGGCACAGATACGCAGTATTTT. The genes are TRBV19 and TRBJ2-3, with 7 bases matching TRBD1. CDR1 and CDR2 (germline): LNHDA, SQIVND (reference sequence). V dropped 6 bases and J dropped 1; count of bases not matched to a gene: 7. The length of the CDR3 is 15 residues. The full variable domain, with the rest looked up from reference TRBV19 and TRBJ2-3, is DGGITQSPKYLFRKEGQNVTLSCEQNLNHDAMYWYRQDPGQGLRLIYYSQIVNDFQKGDIAEGYSVSREKKESFPLTVTSAQKNPTAFYLCASRLGDRGTDTQYFGPGTRLTVL.

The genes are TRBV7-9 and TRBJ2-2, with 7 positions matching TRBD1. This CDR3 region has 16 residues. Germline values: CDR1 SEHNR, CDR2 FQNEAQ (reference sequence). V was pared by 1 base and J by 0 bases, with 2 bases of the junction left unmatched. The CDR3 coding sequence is TGTGCCAGCAGCTTAGTTCAGGGGGCGAACACCGGGGAGCTGTTTTTT. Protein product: CASSLVQGANTGELFF.

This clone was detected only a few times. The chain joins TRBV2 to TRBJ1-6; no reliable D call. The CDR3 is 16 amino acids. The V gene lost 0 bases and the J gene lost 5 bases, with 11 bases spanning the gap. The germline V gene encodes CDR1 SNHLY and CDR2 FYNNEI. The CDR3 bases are TGTGCCAGCAGTGAAGCGCTCCCGGGGAATAATTCACCCCTCCACTTT. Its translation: CASSEALPGNNSPLHF.

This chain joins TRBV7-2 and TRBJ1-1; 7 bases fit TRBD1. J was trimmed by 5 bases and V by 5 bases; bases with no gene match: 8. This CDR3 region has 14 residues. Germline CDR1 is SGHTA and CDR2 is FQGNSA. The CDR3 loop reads CASSPRQGGTEAFF. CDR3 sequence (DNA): TGTGCCAGCAGCCCACGACAGGGTGGGACTGAAGCTTTCTTT.

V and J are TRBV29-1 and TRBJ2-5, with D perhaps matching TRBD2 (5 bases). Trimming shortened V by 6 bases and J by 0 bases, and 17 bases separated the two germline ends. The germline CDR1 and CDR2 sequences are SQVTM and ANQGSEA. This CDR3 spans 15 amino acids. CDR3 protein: CSVVRPEGYQETQYF. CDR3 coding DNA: TGCAGCGTCGTTCGCCCAGAGGGTTACCAAGAGACCCAGTACTTC.

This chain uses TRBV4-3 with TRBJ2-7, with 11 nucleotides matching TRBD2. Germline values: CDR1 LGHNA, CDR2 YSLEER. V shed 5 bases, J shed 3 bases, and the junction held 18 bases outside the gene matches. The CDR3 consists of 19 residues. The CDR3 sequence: CASSADPRTGTSGLYEQYF. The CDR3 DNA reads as TGCGCCAGCAGCGCCGACCCGCGGACCGGGACTAGCGGCCTCTACGAGCAGTACTTC.

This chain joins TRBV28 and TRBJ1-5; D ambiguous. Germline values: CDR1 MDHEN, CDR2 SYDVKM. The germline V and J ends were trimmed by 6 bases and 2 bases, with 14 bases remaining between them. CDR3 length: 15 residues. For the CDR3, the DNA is TGTGCCAGCAGATTAGGGCAGCTTCGCAATCAGCCCCAGCATTTT. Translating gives CASRLGQLRNQPQHF.